This T cell receptor beta chain was retrieved from a study of cytomegalovirus exposure and HLA in healthy donors. Study summary: In a previous analysis, approximately 110 million unique TCR beta sequences were found from 150 million to 200 million T cells. Points from the study as a whole: The listing of 150 to 200 TCR beta chains classed them as cytomegalovirus-associated.

The CDR3 sequence is 16 residues long. Trimming removed 4 bases from V and 3 bases from J, with 20 bases in between. Germline assignment: CDR1 SGHRS and CDR2 YFSETQ. Of note for this clone: No antigen is known for it.

The PCR had 60 Vbeta and 13 Jbeta primers. Clones were read by immunoSEQ multiplex PCR, and TCRdb kept only the in-frame ones, dropping some. The table lists over 200,000 clones, roughly 87% of them singletons. The sequenced material came from PBMCs. V and J are TRBV5-1 and TRBJ2-7, with D possibly TRBD2 on 6 matching bases. The sequence came from a woman in her thirties or forties in good health and CMV-seropositive. The CDR3, as DNA: TGCGCCAGCAGCCCGGCGGGGTCGGCGAGGATCTACGAGCAGTACTTC. Its translation: CASSPAGSARIYEQYF.